This T cell receptor (beta chain) was recorded in a study of blood T cell repertoires in COVID-19. Overall study: T cells, B-cell-depleted T cells, or PBMCs provided the cDNA or gDNA that served as material.

Original data processing: For nucleated cells, counts were estimated from reference gene primer amplification. TCRdb's table, derived via immunoSEQ multiplex PCR, lists solely in-frame clones and lacks some. That table furnishes V, J and clone size, whereas the DNA furnished D and trimming. The sample records approximately 440,000 clones, 90% being singletons. After removal of 4 bases from V and 2 bases from J, the junction contained 5 bases not matched to a gene. Germline values: CDR1 MGHRA, CDR2 YSYEKL. The CDR3 runs 15 residues. V gene TRBV4-1 combines with J gene TRBJ1-1; 9 bases fit TRBD1. Material: PBMCs or T cells enriched from blood (not recorded which). This receptor was obtained from a man younger than 30 who had recovered from COVID-19. CDR3 sequence reads: CASSPLTGGNTEAFF. The CDR3 DNA follows: TGCGCCAGCAGCCCCCTCACAGGGGGCAACACTGAAGCTTTCTTT.